These 27 T cell receptor beta chains came from one sample sequenced in a study of long-term antiretroviral therapy in people with HIV. At survey level, the immunoSEQ assay was run in its v3.0 version. Clones were sequenced by immunoSEQ multiplex PCR, and TCRdb holds only the in-frame ones, with some missing. The sample contains some 27,000 clones, about 93% of which appear only once. The material sequenced was unsorted PBMCs, taken around 6.5 years after starting antiretroviral therapy. The receptors stem from a woman between 40 and 50 years old with HIV.

This clone was detected only once. The V and J genes are TRBV27 and TRBJ1-1; no firm D call. Germline lookup yields CDR1 MNHEY and CDR2 SMNVEV (reference sequence). The CDR3 length is 16 residues. V was cut by 1 base and J by 1 base, with 13 bases left in between. The DNA of the CDR3 is TGTGCCAGCAGTTTATGGCCCGGGCAGAAGAACACTGAAGCTTTCTTT. Translating gives CASSLWPGQKNTEAFF.

The rearrangement links TRBV19 to TRBJ1-6, with D perhaps TRBD1 (5 bases). V was pared by 3 bases and J by 7 bases, with 10 bases between. CDR3 size: 14 residues. Germline CDR1 LNHDA, CDR2 SQIVND (reference sequence). CDR3 protein: CASSITGGNSPLHF. The DNA for the CDR3 is TGTGCCAGTAGTATTACCGGGGGGAATTCACCCCTCCACTTT.

This clone appeared a single time. The rearrangement uses TRBV19 and TRBJ1-6; possible D gene TRBD1, 6 bases. Trimming cost V 6 bases and J 10 bases, with 25 bases left between them. The CDR3 consists of 17 residues. Germline loops: CDR1 LNHDA, CDR2 SQIVND (reference sequence). This chain's CDR3 is CASSPENPGQLPSPLHF. As DNA, the CDR3 is TGTGCCAGTAGCCCTGAAAATCCGGGACAACTACCGTCACCCCTCCACTTT.

The chain couples TRBV5-4 to TRBJ1-1, with D possibly matching TRBD1 (5 bases). Germline loops: CDR1 SGHNT, CDR2 YYREEE (reference sequence). The length of the CDR3 is 15 residues. V dropped 4 bases and J dropped 1 base, with 14 bases sitting between them. CDR3 bases: TGTGCCAGCAGCCAAGCGGCAACAGGGAACACTGAAGCTTTCTTT. Translation: CASSQAATGNTEAFF.

This chain joins TRBV6-5 and TRBJ2-3; D ambiguous. The germline gives CDR1 MNHEY, CDR2 SVGAGI. This CDR3 is 16 amino acids long. V lost 3 bases and J lost 0, with 13 bases in between. The CDR3: CASSYFSESSTDTQYF. The CDR3 coding sequence is TGTGCCAGCAGTTATTTTTCAGAATCTAGCACAGATACGCAGTATTTT.

V is TRBV7-9 and J is TRBJ1-4, with no clear D. CDR3 length: 15 amino acids. Trimming removed 5 bases from V and 8 bases from J, with 18 bases in between. Germline CDR1 and CDR2: SEHNR and FQNEAQ (reference sequence). CDR3 amino acids: CASSARRQGGEKLFF. In nucleotides, the CDR3 is TGTGCCAGCAGCGCCAGGCGGCAAGGCGGGGAAAAACTGTTTTTT.

This sequence joins TRBV9 and TRBJ2-1; 8 positions match TRBD2. From germline, CDR1 is SGDLS and CDR2 YYNGEE. The CDR3 contains 16 residues. Trimming cost V 0 bases and J 0 bases; bases outside gene matches: 2. CDR3: CASSVAGGISYNEQFF. For the CDR3, the DNA is TGTGCCAGCAGCGTAGCGGGGGGGATCTCCTACAATGAGCAGTTCTTC.

The rearrangement joins TRBV4-3 to TRBJ2-1; 7 nucleotides line up with TRBD2. Germline V lookup: CDR1 LGHNA, CDR2 YSLEER. The CDR3 totals 13 residues. After removal of 3 bases from V and 7 bases from J, the junction contained 3 bases not matched to a gene. CDR3: CASSHQRGNEQFF. The CDR3 DNA reads TGCGCCAGCAGCCACCAGCGGGGTAATGAGCAGTTCTTC.

The V call is TRBV6-1, the J call TRBJ2-1; 7 nucleotides match TRBD1. Germline CDR1 and CDR2: MNHNS and SASEGT. V lost 0 bases to trimming and J lost 2 bases; unmatched junction nucleotides: 4. The CDR3 is 16 amino acids. The CDR3, as DNA: TGTGCCAGCAGTGAAGCGGACAGGTACCCCTACAATGAGCAGTTCTTC. Residues: CASSEADRYPYNEQFF.

This rearrangement joins TRBV5-5 to TRBJ1-2, with D unresolved. V lost 2 bases and J 1 base, leaving 6 bases between the germline ends. The CDR3 runs to 13 residues. Germline values: CDR1 SGHKS, CDR2 YYEKEE (reference sequence). The CDR3 loop is CASSLGNNYGYTF. As DNA, the CDR3 is TGTGCCAGCAGCTTAGGGAATAACTATGGCTACACCTTC.

The chain recombines TRBV11-3 with TRBJ2-7, with 10 positions matching TRBD2. The CDR3 loop spans 13 amino acids. J gave up 5 bases and V 6 bases, and 4 bases lay outside the gene matches. The germline CDR1 and CDR2 sequences are SGHNT and YENEEA. DNA for the CDR3: TGTGCCAGCAGTAGCGGGGGGCCCCACGAGCAGTACTTC. As protein: CASSSGGPHEQYF.

V and J are TRBV6-1 and TRBJ2-6; 7 bases are shared with TRBD1. J gave up 2 bases and V 3 bases, and 4 bases lay outside the gene matches. Germline CDR1 reads MNHNS; CDR2 reads SASEGT. This CDR3 comprises 16 residues. The CDR3, as DNA: TGTGCCAGCAGTGATCCGGACAGGCCTGGGGCCAACGTCCTGACTTTC. Amino acids: CASSDPDRPGANVLTF.

This clone has a single count. The V gene is TRBV15, the J gene TRBJ2-3; 9 bases map to TRBD2. V lost 4 bases to trimming and J lost 6 bases; unmatched junction nucleotides: 8. CDR3 length: 15 amino acids. Germline V gene data show CDR1 as LNHNV and CDR2 as YYDKDF (reference sequence). CDR3 protein: CATSNGGGARDTQYF. DNA for the CDR3: TGTGCCACCAGCAACGGCGGGGGGGCGCGTGATACGCAGTATTTT.

This chain uses TRBV28 with TRBJ1-5; 9 nucleotides align to TRBD1. With V trimmed by 6 bases and J by 6 bases, 18 bases remained unmatched. CDR3 length equals 18 residues. Germline CDR1 and CDR2: MDHEN and SYDVKM. CDR3: CASSQRPGQGGYPQPQHF. The CDR3 DNA reads TGTGCCAGCAGCCAGCGCCCGGGACAGGGAGGGTACCCTCAGCCCCAGCATTTT. Full variable domain (remainder filled in from reference TRBV28 and TRBJ1-5): DVKVTQSSRYLVKRTGEKVFLECVQDMDHENMFWYRQDPGLGLRLIYFSYDVKMKEKGDIPEGYSVSREKKERFSLILESASTNQTSMYLCASSQRPGQGGYPQPQHFGDGTRLSIL.

The rearrangement joins TRBV10-2 to TRBJ1-4; D is perhaps TRBD1 (6 bases). The length of the CDR3 is 14 residues. Germline values: CDR1 WSHSY, CDR2 SAAADI. Between the trimmed V and J ends, which lost 7 bases and 5 bases, there was a span of 14 bases. For the CDR3, the DNA is TGCGCCAGCACCGAGGGGGTGAGCAATGAAAAACTGTTTTTT. Translated, it gives CASTEGVSNEKLFF.

V usage is TRBV9 and J usage is TRBJ1-2; the match to TRBD1 covers 7 bases. Germline lookup yields CDR1 SGDLS and CDR2 YYNGEE. The CDR3 is 13 residues long. V dropped 0 bases and J dropped 6; count of bases not matched to a gene: 2. CDR3 in DNA: TGTGCCAGCAGCGTAGGGCAGGGGGATGGCTACACCTTC. Translating gives CASSVGQGDGYTF. Complete variable domain (other parts from reference TRBV9 and TRBJ1-2): DSGVTQTPKHLITATGQRVTLRCSPRSGDLSVYWYQQSLDQGLQFLIQYYNGEERAKGNILERFSAQQFPDLHSELNLSSLELGDSALYFCASSVGQGDGYTFGSGTRLTVV.

The chain recombines TRBV4-3 with TRBJ1-1; 12 nucleotides line up with TRBD1. V dropped 0 bases and J dropped 4; count of bases not matched to a gene: 9. Germline assignment: CDR1 LGHNA and CDR2 YSLEER. The CDR3 is 18 residues long. The CDR3 loop reads CASSQDLAGQGATTEAFF. For the CDR3, the DNA is TGCGCCAGCAGCCAAGATTTGGCGGGACAGGGGGCGACCACTGAAGCTTTCTTT.

The rearrangement links TRBV4-2 to TRBJ2-4, with D hard to call. V gave up 0 bases and J gave up 0 bases, with 12 bases separating them. The CDR3 contains 17 residues. Germline CDR1 is LGHNA and CDR2 is YNFKEQ. CDR3 nucleotides: TGTGCCAGCAGCCAAGATGTGACATTCCTAGCCAAAAACATTCAGTACTTC. It encodes CASSQDVTFLAKNIQYF.

The chain employs TRBV2 and TRBJ2-3, with D perhaps assigned TRBD1 or TRBD2 (6 bases each). The germline V gene encodes CDR1 SNHLY and CDR2 FYNNEI. Trimming pared 0 bases from V and 1 base from J, leaving 17 bases between. This CDR3 spans 18 amino acids. In DNA form, the CDR3 reads TGTGCCAGCAGTGAAGCGCTTAAGGGGGGTGGGGGCACAGATACGCAGTATTTT. Translated, it gives CASSEALKGGGGTDTQYF.

V and J are TRBV7-6 and TRBJ2-2; D is perhaps TRBD1 or TRBD2 (7 bases each). Germline CDR1 reads SGHVS; CDR2 reads FNYEAQ. CDR3 length: 16 residues. With 6 bases removed from V and 1 base from J, the gap between germline ends came to 15 bases. The CDR3 DNA reads as TGTGCCAGCAGGACCAGGGGGGGGGAGAACACCGGGGAGCTGTTTTTT. This sequence encodes CASRTRGGENTGELFF.

The chain links TRBV7-7 to TRBJ2-3, with 8 positions matching TRBD1. The CDR3 is 15 amino acids. Germline V CDR1 and CDR2: SSHAT, FNYEAQ (reference sequence). V shed 5 bases, J shed 3 bases, and the junction held 7 bases outside the gene matches. CDR3 sequence: CASSRGQGGTDTQYF. The CDR3 DNA is TGTGCCAGCAGCCGAGGACAGGGTGGAACAGATACGCAGTATTTT.

CDR3 DNA sequence: TGTGCCAGCTCACCACAGAGTGGGTCGTACGAGCAGTACTTC. Translating it yields CASSPQSGSYEQYF. This rearrangement joins TRBV18 to TRBJ2-7; D remains unclear. CDR1 and CDR2 (germline): KGHSH, LQKENI. The V end lost 1 base, the J end lost 4 bases, and 11 bases lay between the germline ends. This CDR3 has 14 amino acids.

The rearrangement links TRBV5-1 to TRBJ2-1, with TRBD1 matching over 9 bases. The CDR3 contains 16 residues. From germline, CDR1 is SGHRS and CDR2 YFSETQ. V was clipped by 0 bases and J by 5 bases; unmatched bases: 6. In DNA form, the CDR3 reads TGCGCCAGCAGCTTGGCTACCGGGACAGGGAACAATGAGCAGTTCTTC. It codes for CASSLATGTGNNEQFF.

The chain joins TRBV5-5 to TRBJ1-6; TRBD1 matches at 9 bases. The V and J ends lost 4 bases and 7 bases, in that order; junction bases with no gene match: 9. The germline V gene encodes CDR1 SGHKS and CDR2 YYEKEE (reference sequence). This CDR3 comprises 16 residues. CDR3 nucleotide sequence: TGTGCCAGCAGCCCTGGGACAGGGCAAGCGAATTCACCCCTCCACTTT. Translating it yields CASSPGTGQANSPLHF.

For the CDR3, the DNA is TGCGCCAGCAGCTTGGTTTTGGGCGGGGCCCAAGAGACCCAGTACTTC. It codes for CASSLVLGGAQETQYF. The rearrangement links TRBV5-1 to TRBJ2-5, with a weak D call TRBD2 (6 bases). Deletions cut 0 bases from V and 1 base from J, with 13 bases between. Germline V gives CDR1 SGHRS, CDR2 YFSETQ. The CDR3 covers 16 residues.

This clone came up once. This chain links TRBV27 with TRBJ2-3, with D maybe TRBD1 (5 bases). The V end was cut by 6 bases, the J end by 1 base, with 8 bases between. The CDR3 consists of 13 residues. Germline CDR1 is MNHEY and CDR2 is SMNVEV (reference sequence). CDR3 loop: CASSPTGTDTQYF. Here the CDR3 DNA reads TGTGCCAGCAGCCCGACAGGCACAGATACGCAGTATTTT.

The J gene is TRBJ1-5, the V gene TRBV4-1, with a tentative D call TRBD1 (6 bases). CDR1 and CDR2 (germline): MGHRA, YSYEKL. The CDR3 has 15 residues. V lost 0 bases, J lost 11 bases, and 17 bases lay in between. The chain's CDR3 is CASSQDWGAERSQHF. The CDR3 nucleotides are TGCGCCAGCAGCCAAGATTGGGGGGCGGAACGGTCCCAGCATTTT.